This T cell receptor (beta chain) was identified during a study of blood T cell repertoires in COVID-19. Study in general: Donors in the United States, Italy and Spain gave samples during acute or convalescent COVID-19. PBMCs, B-cell-depleted T cells, or T cells were the source of the cDNA or gDNA that made up the material.

Enrollees, roughly 18 to 90 years old, lived in about two dozen US areas. Cohort placement rested on clinical history that participants reported themselves. Trimming took 6 bases from V and 4 from J; bases not matched to a gene: 8. The CDR3 is 15 residues long. Germline lookup yields CDR1 MNHEY and CDR2 SVGAGI. TCRdb's copy holds only in-frame clones and misses some; the assay was immunoSEQ multiplex PCR. The sample lists 300,000 to 350,000 clones; approximately 83% were seen once. The sequence came from a man younger than 45 who had recovered from COVID-19. Specimen: PBMCs or T cells enriched from blood (not recorded which). This sequence joins TRBV6-5 and TRBJ1-3; 8 positions agree with TRBD1. CDR3 bases: TGTGCCAGCAGGCATCGACAGGGGCTGGGAAACACCATATATTTT. This translates into CASRHRQGLGNTIYF.